What follows is one TCR beta chain and its context. The antigen is undetermined. The data were taken from a study of OX40 agonist ivuxolimab in advanced cancers. The wider study: Patients were dosed intravenously with ivuxolimab at 0.01 to 10 mg/kg every 2 weeks.

Findings of the study overall: Expanded peripheral T-cell antigen specificity went undetermined.

The method was immunoSEQ multiplex PCR; TCRdb's version includes in-frame clones alone and lacks a portion of them. Of 30,000 to 35,000 clones in the sample, roughly 87% were seen once. The CDR3 has 15 amino acids. Autoimmune disease history or systemic immunosuppression disqualified patients. This receptor was taken from an adult with an advanced solid tumor such as melanoma, head and neck, liver or kidney cancer. Here the sequenced sample was CD4+ or CD8+ T cells sorted from blood, taken in a trial of the OX40 agonist ivuxolimab. This chain uses TRBV12-1 with TRBJ2-7; the table names TRBD2, a call not compared with the DNA. TRBV12-1 is a documented pseudogene. CDR3 in amino acids: CASSFSRGNSYEQYF. The CDR3 coding sequence is TGTGCCAGCAGCTTTAGTCGGGGGAACTCCTACGAGCAGTACTTC.